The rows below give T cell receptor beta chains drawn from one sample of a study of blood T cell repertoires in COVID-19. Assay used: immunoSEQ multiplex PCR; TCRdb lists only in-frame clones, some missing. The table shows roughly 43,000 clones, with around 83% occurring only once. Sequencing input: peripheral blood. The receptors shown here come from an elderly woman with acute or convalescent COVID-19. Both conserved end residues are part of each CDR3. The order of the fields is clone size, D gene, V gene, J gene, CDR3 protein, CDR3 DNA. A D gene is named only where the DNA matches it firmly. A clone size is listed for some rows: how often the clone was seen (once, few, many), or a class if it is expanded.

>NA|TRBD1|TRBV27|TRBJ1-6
CASSPTGGNSPLHF
TGTGCCAGCAGTCCAACAGGGGGGAATTCACCCCTCCACTTT
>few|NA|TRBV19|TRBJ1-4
CASTRVSGEKLFF
TGTGCCAGTACCAGGGTGTCGGGTGAAAAACTGTTTTTT
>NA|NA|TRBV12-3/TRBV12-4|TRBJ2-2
CASSLPPGGLFF
TGTGCCAGCAGCTTACCCCCCGGTGGGCTGTTTTTT
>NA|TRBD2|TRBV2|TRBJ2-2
CASSEGGGQRPGELFF
TGTGCCAGCAGTGAAGGGGGGGGTCAGAGGCCCGGGGAGCTGTTTTTT
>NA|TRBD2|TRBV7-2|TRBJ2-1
CASSLWSGGTNNEQFF
TGTGCCAGCAGCTTATGGAGCGGGGGGACCAACAATGAGCAGTTCTTC
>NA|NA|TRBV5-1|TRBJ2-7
CASSLGGMFEQYF
TGCGCCAGCAGCTTGGGAGGGATGTTCGAGCAGTACTTC
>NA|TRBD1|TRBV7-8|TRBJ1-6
CASSPSGTENSPLHF
TGTGCCAGCAGCCCCTCGGGGACAGAGAATTCACCCCTCCACTTT
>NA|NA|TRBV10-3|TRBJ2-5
CAISETGETQYF
TGTGCCATCAGTGAGACTGGAGAGACCCAGTACTTC
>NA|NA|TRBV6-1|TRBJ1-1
CASSEQGNTEAFF
TGTGCCAGCAGTGAACAGGGGAACACTGAAGCTTTCTTT
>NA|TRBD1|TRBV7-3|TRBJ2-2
CASSPGTGLANTGELFF
TGTGCCAGCAGCCCGGGGACAGGCCTCGCGAACACCGGGGAGCTGTTTTTT
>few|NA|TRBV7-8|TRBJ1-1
CASSAQGFGNTEAFF
TGTGCCAGCAGCGCCCAGGGGTTTGGGAACACTGAAGCTTTCTTT
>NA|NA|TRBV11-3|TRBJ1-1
CASRLLNTEAFF
TGTGCCAGCAGGCTTCTAAACACTGAAGCTTTCTTT
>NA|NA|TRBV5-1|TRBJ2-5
CASSFAPGLTETQYF
TGCGCCAGCAGCTTTGCCCCTGGGCTGACGGAGACCCAGTACTTC
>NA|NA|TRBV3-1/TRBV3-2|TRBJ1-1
CASSPNRVASSEAFF
TGTGCCAGCAGCCCGAACAGGGTGGCCTCCTCTGAAGCTTTCTTT
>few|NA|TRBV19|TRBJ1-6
CASSSSGQGGSPLHF
TGTGCCAGTAGTTCCTCGGGCCAGGGTGGTTCACCCCTCCACTTT
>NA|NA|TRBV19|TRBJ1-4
CASVGGEHEKLFF
TGTGCCAGTGTAGGAGGGGAACACGAAAAACTGTTTTTT
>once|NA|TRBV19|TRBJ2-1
CASSARQTSSYNEQFF
TGTGCCAGTAGTGCCCGACAGACCAGCTCCTACAATGAGCAGTTCTTC
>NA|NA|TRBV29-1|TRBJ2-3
CSVELAGTDTQYF
TGCAGCGTTGAATTAGCGGGCACAGATACGCAGTATTTT
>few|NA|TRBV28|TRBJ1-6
CASRDLRDYNSPLHF
TGTGCCAGCAGGGATTTGAGGGATTATAATTCACCCCTCCACTTT
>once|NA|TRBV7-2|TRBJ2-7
CASSLRAGETGEQYF
TGTGCCAGCAGCCTCCGGGCCGGCGAAACAGGCGAGCAGTACTTC
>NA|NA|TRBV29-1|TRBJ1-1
CSVGDNGYTEAFF
TGCAGCGTTGGGGACAATGGGTACACTGAAGCTTTCTTT
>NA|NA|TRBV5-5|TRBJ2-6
CASSLAGTRSGANVLTF
TGTGCCAGCAGCTTGGCAGGAACCAGGTCTGGGGCCAACGTCCTGACTTTC